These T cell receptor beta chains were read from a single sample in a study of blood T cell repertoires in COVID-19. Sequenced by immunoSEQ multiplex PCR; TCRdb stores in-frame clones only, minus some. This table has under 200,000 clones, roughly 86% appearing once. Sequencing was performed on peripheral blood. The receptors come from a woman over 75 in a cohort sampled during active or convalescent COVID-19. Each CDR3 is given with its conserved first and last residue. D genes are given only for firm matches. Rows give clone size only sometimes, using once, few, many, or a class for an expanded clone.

CDR3nt: TGCAGCGTACAGGAGGGCAGCTCCTACAATGAGCAGTTCTTC; CDR3aa: CSVQEGSSYNEQFF; d_gene: -; abundance: -; v_gene: TRBV29-1; j_gene: TRBJ2-1
CDR3nt: TGTGCCAGCAGCCGGACTAGCGGAGGGGGCACAGATACGCAGTATTTT; CDR3aa: CASSRTSGGGTDTQYF; d_gene: TRBD2; abundance: once; v_gene: TRBV3-1/TRBV3-2; j_gene: TRBJ2-3
CDR3nt: TGTGCCAGTAGTATCAGAGCGGAGCAGTTCTTC; CDR3aa: CASSIRAEQFF; d_gene: -; abundance: -; v_gene: TRBV19; j_gene: TRBJ2-1
CDR3nt: TGTGCCAGCAGCTCGACAGGGAGTAATTATGGCTACACCTTC; CDR3aa: CASSSTGSNYGYTF; d_gene: TRBD1; abundance: many; v_gene: TRBV7-8; j_gene: TRBJ1-2
CDR3nt: TGTGCCTGGACCAGACAGGGGACAGATACGCAGTATTTT; CDR3aa: CAWTRQGTDTQYF; d_gene: TRBD1; abundance: once; v_gene: TRBV30; j_gene: TRBJ2-3
CDR3nt: TGTGCCAGCAGCTTAGTCCGGGGGGGCGTCTATGAGCAGTTCTTC; CDR3aa: CASSLVRGGVYEQFF; d_gene: TRBD2; abundance: -; v_gene: TRBV11-2; j_gene: TRBJ2-1
CDR3nt: TGTGCCAGCAGTTTTTCCGGGACTAGCGGGAGGGCTTACCAAGAGACCCAGTACTTC; CDR3aa: CASSFSGTSGRAYQETQYF; d_gene: TRBD2; abundance: once; v_gene: TRBV27; j_gene: TRBJ2-5
CDR3nt: TGTGCCTGGAGTGTTTGGGACAGACGTTACTATGGCTACACCTTC; CDR3aa: CAWSVWDRRYYGYTF; d_gene: TRBD1; abundance: -; v_gene: TRBV30; j_gene: TRBJ1-2
CDR3nt: TGTGCCAGCAGGCCCGGGGGCAATCAGCCCCAGCATTTT; CDR3aa: CASRPGGNQPQHF; d_gene: -; abundance: -; v_gene: TRBV2; j_gene: TRBJ1-5
CDR3nt: TGTGCCAGCAGCGGGCAACCCGGGACAGGGGCGGTCGTTACCAAAAACATTCAGTACTTC; CDR3aa: CASSGQPGTGAVVTKNIQYF; d_gene: TRBD1; abundance: -; v_gene: TRBV9; j_gene: TRBJ2-4
CDR3nt: TGTGCCAGCTCACCAGGGACAGGGCGGGCTGAAGCTTTCTTT; CDR3aa: CASSPGTGRAEAFF; d_gene: TRBD1; abundance: -; v_gene: TRBV18; j_gene: TRBJ1-1
CDR3nt: TGTGCCAGCAGCGTAGGGCCAGGGGGCTCCTACGAGCAGTACTTC; CDR3aa: CASSVGPGGSYEQYF; d_gene: TRBD1; abundance: -; v_gene: TRBV9; j_gene: TRBJ2-7
CDR3nt: TGTGCCAGCAGTTTAGGCCGGGGGACTGAAGCTTTCTTT; CDR3aa: CASSLGRGTEAFF; d_gene: -; abundance: few; v_gene: TRBV27; j_gene: TRBJ1-1
CDR3nt: TGTGCCAGCAGCCAAGACCGGAGGGATACGCAGTATTTT; CDR3aa: CASSQDRRDTQYF; d_gene: -; abundance: -; v_gene: TRBV3-1/TRBV3-2; j_gene: TRBJ2-3
CDR3nt: TGTGCCAGCAGTTCTAGCGGGGGTCAAGAGACCCAGTACTTC; CDR3aa: CASSSSGGQETQYF; d_gene: TRBD2; abundance: -; v_gene: TRBV2; j_gene: TRBJ2-5
CDR3nt: TGTGCCAGCAGTCTCCGTTGGGGCGATACGCAGTATTTT; CDR3aa: CASSLRWGDTQYF; d_gene: -; abundance: -; v_gene: TRBV28; j_gene: TRBJ2-3
CDR3nt: TGTGCCAGCAGTTCGGACAGGGAGGGTTCACCCCTCCACTTT; CDR3aa: CASSSDREGSPLHF; d_gene: TRBD1; abundance: -; v_gene: TRBV27; j_gene: TRBJ1-6
CDR3nt: TGTGCCAGCAGTGAGCCGGGACTGCTAACAGATACGCAGTATTTT; CDR3aa: CASSEPGLLTDTQYF; d_gene: -; abundance: -; v_gene: TRBV6-1; j_gene: TRBJ2-3
CDR3nt: TGTGCCAGCAGCGTAGTTGAGTACAATGAGCAGTTCTTC; CDR3aa: CASSVVEYNEQFF; d_gene: -; abundance: -; v_gene: TRBV9; j_gene: TRBJ2-1
CDR3nt: TGTGCCTGGACTCCCATACTCAGGGGGCGAGGCACTGAAGCTTTCTTT; CDR3aa: CAWTPILRGRGTEAFF; d_gene: TRBD1; abundance: -; v_gene: TRBV30; j_gene: TRBJ1-1
CDR3nt: TGCGCCAGCAGCTCACAGGTCGGTACCAACTCTGAAGCTTTCTTT; CDR3aa: CASSSQVGTNSEAFF; d_gene: -; abundance: -; v_gene: TRBV5-1; j_gene: TRBJ1-1
CDR3nt: TGTGCCAGCAGCGACCGGGACAGGGACGGCTACACCTTC; CDR3aa: CASSDRDRDGYTF; d_gene: TRBD1; abundance: -; v_gene: TRBV3-1/TRBV3-2; j_gene: TRBJ1-2
CDR3nt: TGTGCCAGTACTCTAGAGACAGGGGCCATGAACACTGAAGCTTTCTTT; CDR3aa: CASTLETGAMNTEAFF; d_gene: TRBD1; abundance: -; v_gene: TRBV19; j_gene: TRBJ1-1
CDR3nt: TGTGCCAGCTCACCGCAGCGGGGGGGCACAGATACGCAGTATTTT; CDR3aa: CASSPQRGGTDTQYF; d_gene: TRBD2; abundance: -; v_gene: TRBV18; j_gene: TRBJ2-3
CDR3nt: TGTGCCACCAGTTCCCCAACTGGGCACGGGGAGCTGTTTTTT; CDR3aa: CATSSPTGHGELFF; d_gene: -; abundance: -; v_gene: TRBV24-1; j_gene: TRBJ2-2
CDR3nt: TGTGCCAGCAGCCGTCGCCTCGGGATGTCTGGAAACACCATATATTTT; CDR3aa: CASSRRLGMSGNTIYF; d_gene: -; abundance: -; v_gene: TRBV28; j_gene: TRBJ1-3